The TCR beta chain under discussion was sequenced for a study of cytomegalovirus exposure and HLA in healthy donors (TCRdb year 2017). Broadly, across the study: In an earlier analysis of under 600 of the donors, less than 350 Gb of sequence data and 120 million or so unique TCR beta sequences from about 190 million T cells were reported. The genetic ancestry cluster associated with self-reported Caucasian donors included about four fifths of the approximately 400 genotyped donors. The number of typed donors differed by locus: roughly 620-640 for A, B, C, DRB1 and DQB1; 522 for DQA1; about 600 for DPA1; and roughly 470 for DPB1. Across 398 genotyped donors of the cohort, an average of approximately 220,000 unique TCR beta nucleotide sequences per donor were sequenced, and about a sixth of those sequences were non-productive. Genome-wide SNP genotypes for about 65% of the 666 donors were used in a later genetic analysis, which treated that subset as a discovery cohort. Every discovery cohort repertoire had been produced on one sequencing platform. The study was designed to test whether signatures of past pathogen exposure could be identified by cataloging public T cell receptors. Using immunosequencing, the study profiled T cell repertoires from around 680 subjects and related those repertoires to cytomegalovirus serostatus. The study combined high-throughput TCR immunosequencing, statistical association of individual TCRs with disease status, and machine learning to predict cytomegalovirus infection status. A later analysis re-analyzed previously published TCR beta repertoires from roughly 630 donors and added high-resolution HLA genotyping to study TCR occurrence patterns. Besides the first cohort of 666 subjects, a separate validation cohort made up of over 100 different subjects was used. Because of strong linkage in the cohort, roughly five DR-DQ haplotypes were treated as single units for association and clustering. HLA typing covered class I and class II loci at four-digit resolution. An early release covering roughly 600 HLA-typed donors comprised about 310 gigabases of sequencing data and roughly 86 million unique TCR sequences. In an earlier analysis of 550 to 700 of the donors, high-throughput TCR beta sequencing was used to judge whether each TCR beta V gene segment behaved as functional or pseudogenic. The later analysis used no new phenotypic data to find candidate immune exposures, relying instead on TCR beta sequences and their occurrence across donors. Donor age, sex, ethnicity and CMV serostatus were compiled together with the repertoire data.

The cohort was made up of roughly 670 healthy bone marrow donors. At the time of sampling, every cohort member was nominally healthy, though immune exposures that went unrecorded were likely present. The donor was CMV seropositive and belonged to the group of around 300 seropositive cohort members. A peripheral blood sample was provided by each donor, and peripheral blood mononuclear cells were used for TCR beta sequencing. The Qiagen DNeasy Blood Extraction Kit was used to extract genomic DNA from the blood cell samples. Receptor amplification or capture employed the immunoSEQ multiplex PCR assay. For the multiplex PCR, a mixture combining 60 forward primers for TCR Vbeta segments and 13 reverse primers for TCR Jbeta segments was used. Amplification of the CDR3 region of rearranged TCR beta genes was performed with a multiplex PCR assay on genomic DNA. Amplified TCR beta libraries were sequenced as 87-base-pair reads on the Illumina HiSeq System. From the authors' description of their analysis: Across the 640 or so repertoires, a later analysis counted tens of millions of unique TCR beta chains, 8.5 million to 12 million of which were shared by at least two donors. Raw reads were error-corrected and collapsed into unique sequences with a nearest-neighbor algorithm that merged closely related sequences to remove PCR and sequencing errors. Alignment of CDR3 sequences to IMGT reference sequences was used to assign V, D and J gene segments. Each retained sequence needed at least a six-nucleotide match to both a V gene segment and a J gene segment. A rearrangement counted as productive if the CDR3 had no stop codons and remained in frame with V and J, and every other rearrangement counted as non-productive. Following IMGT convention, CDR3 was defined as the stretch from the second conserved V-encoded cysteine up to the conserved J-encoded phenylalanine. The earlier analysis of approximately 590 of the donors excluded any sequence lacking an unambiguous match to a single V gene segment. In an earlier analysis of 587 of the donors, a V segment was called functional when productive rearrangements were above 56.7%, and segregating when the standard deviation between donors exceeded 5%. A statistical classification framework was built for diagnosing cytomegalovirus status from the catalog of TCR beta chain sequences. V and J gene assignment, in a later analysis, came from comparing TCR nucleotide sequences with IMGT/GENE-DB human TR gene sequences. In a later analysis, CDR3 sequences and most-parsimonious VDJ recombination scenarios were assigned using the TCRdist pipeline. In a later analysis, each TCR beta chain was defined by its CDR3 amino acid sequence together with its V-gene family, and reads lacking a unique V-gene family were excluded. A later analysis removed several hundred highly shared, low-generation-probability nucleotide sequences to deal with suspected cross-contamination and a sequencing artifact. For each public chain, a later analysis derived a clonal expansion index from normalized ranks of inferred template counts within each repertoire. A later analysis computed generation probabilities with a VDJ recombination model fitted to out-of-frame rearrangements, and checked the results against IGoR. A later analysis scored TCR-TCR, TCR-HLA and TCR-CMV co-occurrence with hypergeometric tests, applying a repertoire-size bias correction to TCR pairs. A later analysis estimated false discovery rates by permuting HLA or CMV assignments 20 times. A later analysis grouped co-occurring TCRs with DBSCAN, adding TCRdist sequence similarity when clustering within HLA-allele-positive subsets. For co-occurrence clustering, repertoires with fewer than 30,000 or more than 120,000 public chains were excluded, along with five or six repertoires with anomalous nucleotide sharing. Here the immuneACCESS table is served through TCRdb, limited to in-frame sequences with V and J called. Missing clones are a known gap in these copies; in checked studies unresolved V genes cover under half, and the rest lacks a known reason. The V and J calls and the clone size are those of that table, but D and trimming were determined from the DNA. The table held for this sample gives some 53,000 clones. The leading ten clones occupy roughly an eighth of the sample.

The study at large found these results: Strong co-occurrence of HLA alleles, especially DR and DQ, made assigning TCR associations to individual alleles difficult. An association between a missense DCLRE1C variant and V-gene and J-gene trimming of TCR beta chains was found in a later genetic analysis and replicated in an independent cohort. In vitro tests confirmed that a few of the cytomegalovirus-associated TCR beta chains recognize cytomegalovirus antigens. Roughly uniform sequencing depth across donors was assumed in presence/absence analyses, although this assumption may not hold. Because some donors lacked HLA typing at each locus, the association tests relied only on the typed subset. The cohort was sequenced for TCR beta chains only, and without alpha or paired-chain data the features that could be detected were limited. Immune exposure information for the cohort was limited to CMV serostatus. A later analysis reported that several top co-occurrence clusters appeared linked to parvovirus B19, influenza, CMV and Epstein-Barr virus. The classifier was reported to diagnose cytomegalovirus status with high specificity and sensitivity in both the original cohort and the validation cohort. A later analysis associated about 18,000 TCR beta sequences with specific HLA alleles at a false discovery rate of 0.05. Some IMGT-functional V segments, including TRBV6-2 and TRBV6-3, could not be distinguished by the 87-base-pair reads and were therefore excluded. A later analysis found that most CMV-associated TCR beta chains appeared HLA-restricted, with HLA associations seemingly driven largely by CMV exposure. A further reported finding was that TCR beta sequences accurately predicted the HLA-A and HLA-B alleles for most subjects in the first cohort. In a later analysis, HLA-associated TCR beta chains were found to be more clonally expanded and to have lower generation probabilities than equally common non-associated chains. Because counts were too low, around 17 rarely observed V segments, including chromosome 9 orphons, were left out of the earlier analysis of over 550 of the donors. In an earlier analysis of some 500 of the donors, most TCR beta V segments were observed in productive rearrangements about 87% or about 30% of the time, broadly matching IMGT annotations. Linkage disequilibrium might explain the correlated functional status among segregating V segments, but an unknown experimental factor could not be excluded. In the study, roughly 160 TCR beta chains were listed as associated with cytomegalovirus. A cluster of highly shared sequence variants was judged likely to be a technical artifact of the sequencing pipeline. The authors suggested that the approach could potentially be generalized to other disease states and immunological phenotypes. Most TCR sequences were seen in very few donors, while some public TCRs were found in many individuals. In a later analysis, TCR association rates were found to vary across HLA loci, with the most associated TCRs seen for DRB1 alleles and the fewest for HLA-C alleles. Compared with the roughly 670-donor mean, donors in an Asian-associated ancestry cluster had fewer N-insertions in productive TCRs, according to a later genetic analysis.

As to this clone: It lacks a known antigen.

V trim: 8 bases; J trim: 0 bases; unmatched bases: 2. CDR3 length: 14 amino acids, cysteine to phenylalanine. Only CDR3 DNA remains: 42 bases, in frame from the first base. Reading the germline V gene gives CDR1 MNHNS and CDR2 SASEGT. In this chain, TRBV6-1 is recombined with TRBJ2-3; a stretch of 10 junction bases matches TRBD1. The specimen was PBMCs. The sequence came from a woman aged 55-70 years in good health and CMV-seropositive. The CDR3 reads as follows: CASDRGQSTDTQYF. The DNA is TGTGCCAGCGACAGGGGGCAAAGCACAGATACGCAGTATTTT.